Following are 27 T cell receptor beta chains from one sample sequenced in a study of T-cell reconstitution after alpha-beta-depleted transplantation in children. Preparation of the TCRbeta library was carried out with unique molecular identifiers. TCRdb reprocessed the PCR reads via MiXCR and lists one record per CDR3 protein. The sample lists some 640,000 distinct CDR3 sequences, 16% occurring once. Material: PBMCs from the stem cell graft donor, obtained from the stem cell graft. Receptors originate from a human donor who donated a stem cell graft to a child with acute myeloid leukemia.

A word on this clonotype: A much larger clone differs by one base, so this may be a read error. The chain has TRBV27 and TRBJ2-5; D is possibly TRBD2 (6 bases). V was trimmed by 3 bases and J by 5 bases, leaving 19 bases between them. CDR1 MNHEY and CDR2 SMNVEV come from the germline V gene (reference sequence). CDR3 length: 16 amino acids. In DNA, the CDR3 is TGTGCCAGCAGTTTCTCGAGTTCCGGGGGACGGGAGACCCAGTACTTC. It yields the protein CASSFSSSGGRETQYF.

Points on this clonotype: A read error may be the cause here, since a much bigger clone is one base away. This chain connects TRBV7-2 to TRBJ2-7, with D unclear. Germline CDR1 SGHTA, CDR2 FQGNSA. The CDR3 extends over 16 amino acids. CDR3 protein: CASSLDSIGFNYQQYF. CDR3 bases: TGTGCCAGCAGCTTAGACAGCATCGGCTTCAACTACCAGCAGTACTTC.

This clonotype was detected a few times. The chain recombines TRBV10-3 with TRBJ1-4; unclear D gene. There are 13 residues in the CDR3. Germline V CDR1 and CDR2: ENHRY, SYGVKD. V dropped 0 bases and J dropped 13 bases, with 12 bases sitting between them. In DNA form, the CDR3 reads TGTGCCATCAGTGAGTCGGGCCCCCCGCTACTGTTTTTT. This gives the protein CAISESGPPLLFF.

This clonotype has more than one count but fewer than ten. The rearrangement uses TRBV5-1 and TRBJ1-2; 8 bases are shared with TRBD1. With 1 base clipped from V and 0 bases from J, the junction kept 5 bases outside the gene matches. The length of the CDR3 is 16 residues. Germline V CDR1 and CDR2: SGHRS, YFSETQ. The CDR3 DNA reads TGCGCCAGCAGCTTGCCGGACAGGGTCCCTAACTATGGCTACACCTTC. Protein sequence: CASSLPDRVPNYGYTF.

In its sample, this clonotype was seen a few times. This chain links TRBV28 with TRBJ2-6, with D possibly TRBD1 on 6 matching bases. The CDR3 spans 15 residues. Per germline, CDR1 MDHEN and CDR2 SYDVKM. The V and J ends lost 5 bases and 2 bases respectively, with 10 bases between them. CDR3 sequence (DNA): TGTGCCAGCAGTCCTACAGGGACTGGGGCCAACGTCCTGACTTTC. It yields the protein CASSPTGTGANVLTF.

The chain employs TRBV7-9 and TRBJ1-1, with D perhaps TRBD1 (6 bases). Trimming cost V 5 bases and J 6 bases, with 13 bases left between them. Germline V lookup: CDR1 SEHNR, CDR2 FQNEAQ (reference sequence). The length of the CDR3 is 13 residues. DNA for the CDR3: TGTGCCAGCAGCCCAAGGGGGACGGCTGAAGCTTTCTTT. Its protein product is CASSPRGTAEAFF.

This clonotype came up many times. The V call is TRBV5-1, the J call TRBJ1-1; D remains ambiguous. In germline, CDR1 is SGHRS, CDR2 YFSETQ. Trimming removed 1 base from V and 0 bases from J, with 16 bases in between. CDR3 length equals 17 residues. This chain's CDR3 is CASSLRTTRGLNTEAFF. The CDR3 DNA reads as TGCGCCAGCAGCTTGCGAACTACACGGGGTCTGAACACTGAAGCTTTCTTT.

This clonotype was observed many times. CDR3 region: CASSESKGAGDTQYF. In DNA, the CDR3 is TGCGCCAGCAGTGAGTCGAAAGGGGCAGGAGATACGCAGTATTTT. The V and J genes are TRBV10-2 and TRBJ2-3, with a weak D call TRBD1 (5 bases). Germline V gene sequence: CDR1 WSHSY, CDR2 SAAADI. Trimming left V 0 bases short and J 5 bases short, with 12 bases between. CDR3 length equals 15 residues.

The chain is built from TRBV7-2 and TRBJ2-7; 7 positions match TRBD2. The CDR3 covers 15 residues. CDR1 and CDR2 (germline): SGHTA, FQGNSA. J lost 4 bases, V lost 5 bases, and 11 bases had no gene match. CDR3 residues: CASSKAGYGVYEQYF. Written as DNA, the CDR3 is TGTGCCAGCAGCAAAGCGGGATATGGGGTATACGAGCAGTACTTC.

This clonotype turned up a few times. V is TRBV13 and J is TRBJ1-6, with D possibly being TRBD1 (6 bases). Germline V gives CDR1 PRHDT, CDR2 FYEKMQ (reference sequence). Trimming cost V 2 bases and J 8 bases, with 16 bases left between them. This CDR3 is built from 16 residues. The DNA of the CDR3 is TGTGCCAGCAGCTTAAGTGGGGGCTACAGGGATTCACCCCTCCACTTT. Translating it yields CASSLSGGYRDSPLHF.

This clonotype has a handful of counts. This chain uses TRBV6-2 or TRBV6-3 with TRBJ1-5; D is ambiguous. The length of the CDR3 is 16 residues. Trimming removed 6 bases from V and 0 bases from J, with 15 bases in between. Germline CDR1 is MNHEY and CDR2 is SVGEGT. CDR3 region: CASSSRARYSNQPQHF. The CDR3 bases are TGTGCCAGCAGCTCCCGGGCCCGATATAGCAATCAGCCCCAGCATTTT.

The table lists this clonotype with a few counts. This rearrangement joins TRBV25-1 to TRBJ1-6, with D perhaps matching TRBD1 (6 bases). Germline loops: CDR1 MGHDK, CDR2 SYGVNS. V was trimmed by 6 bases and J by 14 bases, leaving 17 bases between them. CDR3 size: 13 residues. CDR3: CASSTGTWGSLHF. CDR3 bases: TGTGCCAGCAGCACAGGGACTTGGGGATCCCTCCACTTT.

The chain employs TRBV6-1 and TRBJ1-5; the D is unclear. CDR1 is MNHNS and CDR2 is SASEGT in the germline V gene. Trimming removed 1 base at V and 2 bases at J, with 6 bases between. The CDR3 covers 14 residues. As DNA, the CDR3 is TGTGCCAGCAGTGAAGGGATGGGCAATCAGCCCCAGCATTTT. Its protein product is CASSEGMGNQPQHF.

This clonotype showed up many times. The gene calls are TRBV20-1 and TRBJ2-7, with 9 bases aligning to TRBD1. This CDR3 comprises 14 residues. From germline, CDR1 is DFQATT and CDR2 SNEGSKA (reference sequence). V trimming: 6 bases; J trimming: 7 bases; junction bases outside the gene matches: 13. The CDR3 region has the DNA TGCAGTGCCCGCGGGACAGGGAACACGCGTGAGCAGTACTTC. Translating gives CSARGTGNTREQYF.

This clonotype appeared many times. The chain joins TRBV27 to TRBJ2-2, with D possibly being TRBD2 (6 bases). Trimming cost V 5 bases and J 0 bases, with 13 bases left between them. Germline assignment: CDR1 MNHEY and CDR2 SMNVEV (reference sequence). This CDR3 has 16 residues. The DNA for the CDR3 is TGTGCCAGCAGTCCTGGTCCGGGAGCGAACACCGGGGAGCTGTTTTTT. Translating gives CASSPGPGANTGELFF.

The chain couples TRBV29-1 to TRBJ1-1; TRBD1 might be the D (5 bases). The CDR3 length is 13 residues. Germline assignment: CDR1 SQVTM and CDR2 ANQGSEA. V lost 6 bases and J lost 1, with 12 bases in between. This chain's CDR3 is CSVLGTANTEAFF. CDR3 DNA: TGCAGCGTCTTAGGGACTGCGAACACTGAAGCTTTCTTT. The full variable domain, in which reference TRBV29-1 and TRBJ1-1 provide the parts outside the CDR3, is SAVISQKPSRDICQRGTSLTIQCQVDSQVTMMFWYRQQPGQSLTLIATANQGSEATYESGFVIDKFPISRPNLTFSTLTVSNMSPEDSSIYLCSVLGTANTEAFFGQGTRLTVV.

This clonotype was seen many times. The J gene is TRBJ2-3, the V gene TRBV5-1; the D is unclear. CDR1 and CDR2 from the germline V gene are SGHRS and YFSETQ. The CDR3 sequence is 15 residues long. The V gene lost 0 bases and the J gene lost 4 bases, with 12 bases spanning the gap. CDR3 DNA sequence: TGCGCCAGCAGCTTGGTGGCTCAGAACCCAGATACGCAGTATTTT. Encoded protein: CASSLVAQNPDTQYF.

The chain carries TRBV20-1 and TRBJ1-4, with 9 bases matching TRBD1. The CDR3 covers 18 residues. Germline CDR1 is DFQATT and CDR2 is SNEGSKA (reference sequence). With V trimmed by 6 bases and J by 4 bases, 18 bases remained unmatched. DNA of the CDR3: TGCAGTGCGGCCCTCCCGGGACAGGGTTTTGTCAATAATGAAAAACTGTTTTTT. This gives the protein CSAALPGQGFVNNEKLFF.

This clonotype was counted a few times. The chain is built from TRBV5-4 and TRBJ2-2, with D perhaps matching TRBD2 (5 bases). The CDR3 sequence is 15 residues long. In germline, CDR1 is SGHNT, CDR2 YYREEE (reference sequence). Between the trimmed V and J ends, which lost 0 bases and 4 bases, there was a span of 10 bases. The CDR3 loop reads CASSLGGLSTGELFF. In DNA, the CDR3 is TGTGCCAGCAGCTTGGGAGGACTGTCCACCGGGGAGCTGTTTTTT.

V gene TRBV7-8 combines with J gene TRBJ2-3; the D is unclear. The CDR3 is 14 residues long. Per germline, CDR1 SGHVS and CDR2 FQNEAQ. The V end was cut by 5 bases, the J end by 5 bases, with 14 bases between. CDR3 bases: TGTGCCAGCAGCCCCCTAAGGTGGCAAGATACGCAGTATTTT. Protein sequence: CASSPLRWQDTQYF.

The chain employs TRBV4-3 and TRBJ2-3; a possible D gene is TRBD2 (6 bases). Per germline, CDR1 LGHNA and CDR2 YSLEER. The CDR3 loop spans 18 amino acids. Between the trimmed V and J ends, which lost 4 bases and 1 base, there was a span of 21 bases. Here the CDR3 DNA reads TGCGCCAGCAGCCCATCAAGGGGCGGGACTGGGGGCACAGATACGCAGTATTTT. Translation gives CASSPSRGGTGGTDTQYF.

This clonotype was seen many times. The V and J genes are TRBV7-9 and TRBJ2-1; D gene uncertain. Trimming left V 4 bases short and J 9 bases short, with 13 bases between. Germline V gene lookup returns CDR1 SEHNR and CDR2 FQNEAQ (reference sequence). This CDR3 contains 13 residues. CDR3 protein: CASSSGLKGEQFF. CDR3 sequence (DNA): TGTGCCAGCAGCTCTGGGTTGAAGGGTGAGCAGTTCTTC.

CDR3 sequence reads: CASSRPPGTGYGEQFF. The CDR3 nucleotides are TGTGCCAGCAGCCGCCCTCCCGGGACAGGGTATGGTGAGCAGTTCTTC. The V and J genes are TRBV7-2 and TRBJ2-1; TRBD1 matches 9 bases. V trimming: 5 bases; J trimming: 9 bases; junction bases outside the gene matches: 14. Germline V lookup: CDR1 SGHTA, CDR2 FQGNSA. The CDR3 has 16 residues.

This clonotype came up a few times. This sequence joins TRBV4-1 and TRBJ2-1; 8 bases agree with TRBD1. J lost 2 bases, V lost 3 bases, and 6 bases had no gene match. The CDR3 covers 16 residues. Germline assignment: CDR1 MGHRA and CDR2 YSYEKL. The CDR3 region is CASSHSRTGPYNEQFF. DNA for the CDR3: TGCGCCAGCAGCCATTCCAGGACAGGGCCCTACAATGAGCAGTTCTTC.

This clonotype was picked up many times. The chain uses TRBV20-1 and TRBJ2-7, with 9 positions matching TRBD1. CDR1 DFQATT and CDR2 SNEGSKA come from the germline V gene (reference sequence). The CDR3 extends over 14 amino acids. V lost 4 bases to trimming and J lost 5 bases; unmatched junction nucleotides: 9. The CDR3 sequence: CSAIPGQGNNEQYV. Written as DNA, the CDR3 is TGCAGTGCTATCCCGGGACAGGGTAACAACGAGCAGTACGTC.

This clonotype was observed at least ten times. The rearrangement links TRBV7-8 to TRBJ1-5; the D is unclear. The CDR3 runs 15 residues. Trimming took 9 bases from V and 2 from J, leaving 17 bases between them. Germline V CDR1 and CDR2: SGHVS, FQNEAQ. CDR3 loop: CARSARETRNQPQHF. In DNA, the CDR3 is TGTGCCAGGTCCGCCCGGGAAACCCGCAATCAGCCCCAGCATTTT.

The chain joins TRBV20-1 to TRBJ1-1, with 7 bases fitting TRBD1. CDR1 DFQATT and CDR2 SNEGSKA come from the germline V gene (reference sequence). V was pared by 3 bases and J by 5 bases, with 6 bases of the junction left unmatched. The CDR3 is 13 amino acids. The CDR3 loop is CSARAGGITEAFF. For the CDR3, the DNA is TGCAGTGCTAGGGCAGGGGGTATTACTGAAGCTTTCTTT.